The clone carrying this T cell receptor beta chain appeared a few times. The target antigen is unknown. The PCR used 60 Vbeta and 13 Jbeta primers. Profiling relied on immunoSEQ multiplex PCR, and the TCRdb table lists in-frame clones only, not all of them. Here the sample spans about 130,000 clones, approximately 85% being singletons. This sample was taken from a study of cytomegalovirus exposure and HLA in healthy donors. General study results and limits: In a later analysis, TCR beta V- and J-gene trimming was associated with a missense DCLRE1C variant. Within a later analysis, the majority of CMV-associated TCR beta chains appeared HLA-restricted.

The donors were healthy bone marrow donors. CDR1 and CDR2 from the germline V gene are SGHRS and YFSETQ. The CDR3 is made up of 14 amino acids. Trimming left V 2 bases short and J 2 bases short, with 10 bases between. The sequence was collected from a young woman in good health and CMV-seropositive. The V call is TRBV5-1, the J call TRBJ1-2, with D possibly TRBD1 on 6 matching bases. Sequencing was done on a sample of PBMCs. The CDR3 bases are TGCGCCAGCAGCTTACAGGGTGGGAACTATGGCTACACCTTC. This encodes CASSLQGGNYGYTF.